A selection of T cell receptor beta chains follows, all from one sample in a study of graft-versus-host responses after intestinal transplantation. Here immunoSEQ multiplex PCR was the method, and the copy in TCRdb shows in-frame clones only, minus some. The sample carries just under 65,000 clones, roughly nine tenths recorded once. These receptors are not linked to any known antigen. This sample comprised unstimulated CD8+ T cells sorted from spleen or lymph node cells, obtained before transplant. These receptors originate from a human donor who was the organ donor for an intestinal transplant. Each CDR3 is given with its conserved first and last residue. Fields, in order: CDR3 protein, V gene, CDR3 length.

CASSLGWETNEQYF | TRBV7-9 | 14
CASSYVTGVEEQYF | TRBV6-6 | 14
CASSEAQGTGAEKLFF | TRBV6-1 | 16
CASSTSGLAASYNEQFF | TRBV27 | 17
CASSVEPRQGMVGYTF | TRBV9 | 16
CARDKRHEQFF | TRBV21-1 | 11
CASSQEGTAPDTQYF | TRBV4-1 | 15
CASSLGLAANEQFF | TRBV27 | 14
CASSLSAGRRYEQYF | TRBV27 | 15
CASKPGLAGTDTQYF | TRBV6-4 | 15
CASSKITATDTQYF | TRBV21-1 | 14
CASSAGITDTQYF | TRBV6-4 | 13
CASSYRTGRTDTQYF | TRBV11-2 | 15
CASSLPGESDTQYF | TRBV5-4 | 14
CASSEWAEQETQYF | TRBV25-1 | 14
CASSLPGLAVYNEQFF | TRBV19 | 16
CASSPYRDYGYTF | TRBV18 | 13
CASTELKGADTQYF | TRBV6-1 | 14
CASSPRQGMNTEAFF | TRBV7-3 | 15
CASSQDHSGNYNEQFF | TRBV4-1 | 16
CASSLELTSQETQYF | TRBV28 | 15
CSVEVQGAGYGYTF | TRBV29-1 | 14
CASSLTGPATGNTIYF | TRBV27 | 16
CASGGSQYSYEQYF | TRBV6-5 | 14
CASSLYPIGREQDNEQFF | TRBV28 | 18